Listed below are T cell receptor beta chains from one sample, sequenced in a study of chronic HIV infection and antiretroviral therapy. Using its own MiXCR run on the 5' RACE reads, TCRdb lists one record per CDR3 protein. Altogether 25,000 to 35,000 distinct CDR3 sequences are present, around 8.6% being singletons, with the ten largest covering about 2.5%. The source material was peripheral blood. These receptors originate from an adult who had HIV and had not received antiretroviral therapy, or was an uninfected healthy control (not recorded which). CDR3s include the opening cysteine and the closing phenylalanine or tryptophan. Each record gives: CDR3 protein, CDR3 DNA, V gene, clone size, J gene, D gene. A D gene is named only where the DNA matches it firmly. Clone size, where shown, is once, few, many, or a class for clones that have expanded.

CSGLGGAGTDTQYF | TGCAGTGGACTGGGGGGCGCGGGGACAGATACGCAGTATTTT | TRBV20-1 | NA | TRBJ2-3 | NA
CASSSRVPILAGERPNEQFF | TGTGCCAGCAGTTCCCGGGTACCTATTCTAGCGGGAGAGCGACCCAATGAGCAGTTCTTC | TRBV27 | NA | TRBJ2-1 | TRBD2
CSASAGEAFF | TGCAGTGCTAGTGCCGGTGAAGCTTTCTTT | TRBV20-1 | few | TRBJ1-1 | NA
CASSRALADEQFF | TGTGCCAGCAGCCGCGCCCTCGCGGATGAGCAGTTCTTC | TRBV5-5 | many | TRBJ2-1 | NA
CASSEALATNEKLFF | TGCGCCAGCAGTGAAGCCCTTGCAACTAATGAAAAACTGTTTTTT | TRBV10-2 | NA | TRBJ1-4 | NA
CASRQGANQPQHF | TGTGCCAGCAGACAGGGGGCGAATCAGCCCCAGCATTTT | TRBV6-5 | many | TRBJ1-5 | TRBD1
CASSQPPDTQYF | TGTGCCAGCAGCCAACCACCAGATACGCAGTATTTT | TRBV4-2 | many | TRBJ2-3 | NA
CSASSGTGSNYGYTF | TGCAGTGCTAGCTCCGGGACAGGGTCTAACTATGGCTACACCTTC | TRBV20-1 | NA | TRBJ1-2 | TRBD1
CASNDLQGTEAFF | TGTGCCAGCAACGACTTGCAGGGAACTGAAGCTTTCTTT | TRBV2 | few | TRBJ1-1 | NA
CASSSWQSMNTEAFF | TGTGCCAGCAGCTCTTGGCAGTCGATGAACACTGAAGCTTTCTTT | TRBV7-2 | NA | TRBJ1-1 | NA
CASSQGSGGAVETQYF | TGCGCCAGCAGCCAAGGGAGCGGGGGGGCCGTGGAGACCCAGTACTTC | TRBV4-3 | few | TRBJ2-5 | TRBD2
CSARGGGGDTEAFF | TGCAGTGCTAGGGGAGGGGGCGGGGACACTGAAGCTTTCTTT | TRBV20-1 | many | TRBJ1-1 | TRBD1
CASSYLAATDTQYF | TGTGCCAGCAGTTACCTAGCGGCCACAGATACGCAGTATTTT | TRBV6-2/TRBV6-3 | many | TRBJ2-3 | TRBD2
CASSLVKGDNEQFF | TGTGCCAGCAGCTTAGTTAAGGGAGACAATGAGCAGTTCTTC | TRBV7-8 | NA | TRBJ2-1 | NA
CAISESDSENTEAFF | TGTGCCATCAGTGAGTCGGACAGTGAGAACACTGAAGCTTTCTTT | TRBV10-3 | many | TRBJ1-1 | NA
CATSNQGVYNEQFF | TGTGCCACCAGCAACCAGGGAGTCTACAATGAGCAGTTCTTC | TRBV15 | NA | TRBJ2-1 | NA
CASSLARMNTEAFF | TGCGCCAGCAGCTTGGCACGGATGAACACTGAAGCTTTCTTT | TRBV5-1 | few | TRBJ1-1 | NA
CASSPSAGDTEAFF | TGCGCCAGCAGCCCATCGGCAGGTGACACTGAAGCTTTCTTT | TRBV4-3 | many | TRBJ1-1 | NA
CASSQAGTGISEQYF | TGTGCCAGCAGCCAAGCCGGGACAGGGATTTCCGAGCAGTACTTC | TRBV14 | many | TRBJ2-7 | TRBD1
CASSQDRNGGTYEQYF | TGCGCCAGCAGCCAAGATCGGAACGGGGGTACCTACGAGCAGTACTTC | TRBV4-3 | medium-sized | TRBJ2-7 | NA
CASRPGQAIYEQYF | TGCGCCAGCAGGCCTGGACAGGCCATCTACGAGCAGTACTTC | TRBV5-1 | NA | TRBJ2-7 | TRBD1
CATSVSGGLNNEQFF | TGTGCCACCAGCGTTAGCGGGGGACTAAACAATGAGCAGTTCTTC | TRBV15 | few | TRBJ2-1 | TRBD2